In this sample, the clone carrying this T cell receptor beta chain turned up many times. Its antigen is still unknown. TCRdb re-called the 5' RACE reads through MiXCR, storing one row per CDR3 protein. Seen here are over 110,000 distinct CDR3 sequences, less than 9.5% observed once, and the top ten hold under 0.95%. The data originate from a study of T cells after yellow fever vaccination. V lost 6 bases to trimming and J lost 4 bases, with 5 bases between them. CDR3 length: 11 amino acids. In germline, CDR1 is SGHRS, CDR2 YFSETQ. Study-wide results and limits: Weaker in magnitude, the secondary response showed a faster peak on day 5 versus 15.

The material sequenced was CD4+ T cells sorted from PBMCs, taken 5 days after the yellow fever booster vaccination. The sequence was obtained from a young man who received the YFV17D yellow fever vaccine. The gene calls are TRBV5-1 and TRBJ2-1, with D uncertain. CDR3 bases: TGCGCCAGCAACGGGTACAATGAGCAGTTCTTC. Amino acids: CASNGYNEQFF.